The 32 T cell receptor beta chains below were found in one sample sequenced in a study of cytomegalovirus exposure and HLA in healthy donors. Using immunoSEQ multiplex PCR, the repertoire was profiled, and TCRdb retains in-frame clones only, with some absent. This table holds 190,000 or so clones, 84% found once. Source material: PBMCs. The receptor source for this set is a woman under 30 in good health and CMV-seropositive.

V usage is TRBV7-9 and J usage is TRBJ1-2, with D tentatively TRBD1 (5 bases). Germline CDR1 SEHNR, CDR2 FQNEAQ (reference sequence). This CDR3 comprises 18 residues. V lost 0 bases to trimming and J lost 0 bases, with 17 bases between them. CDR3 in amino acids: CASSLAGSGGYSNYGYTF. The CDR3 DNA reads as TGTGCCAGCAGCTTAGCGGGGAGCGGGGGATACTCTAACTATGGCTACACCTTC.

The rearrangement uses TRBV5-1 and TRBJ1-1, with a possible D match to TRBD1 (6 bases). Deletions cut 5 bases from V and 11 bases from J, with 22 bases between. The germline V gene has CDR1 SGHRS and CDR2 YFSETQ. The CDR3 has 14 amino acids. The CDR3 protein is CASRHERGALRAFF. DNA of the CDR3: TGCGCCAGCAGACACGAGCGGGGGGCCCTGAGGGCTTTCTTT.

The J gene is TRBJ2-7, the V gene TRBV19; 9 bases align to TRBD1. Germline V gives CDR1 LNHDA, CDR2 SQIVND (reference sequence). The CDR3 length is 16 residues. The junction had 13 bases not matched to a gene; V was cut back by 5 bases and J by 5 bases. The CDR3 protein is CASSSGPGQGINEQYF. In nucleotides, the CDR3 is TGTGCCAGTAGTTCAGGACCGGGACAGGGCATCAACGAGCAGTACTTC.

The CDR3 is CASSFTPITGAKKPYEQYF. The CDR3 DNA is TGTGCCAGCAGCTTCACTCCCATAACAGGGGCGAAAAAGCCCTACGAGCAGTACTTC. V and J are TRBV7-9 and TRBJ2-7; 7 bases agree with TRBD1. CDR1 is SEHNR, CDR2 FQNEAQ, per germline (reference sequence). The CDR3 sequence is 19 residues long. V shed 3 bases, J shed 2 bases, and the junction held 19 bases outside the gene matches.

Only a few counts were recorded for this clone. This chain connects TRBV6-5 to TRBJ2-2, with unresolved D. The CDR3 runs to 14 residues. V lost 4 bases and J 1 base, leaving 7 bases between the germline ends. Germline V gene data show CDR1 as MNHEY and CDR2 as SVGAGI. CDR3 DNA sequence: TGTGCCAGCAGTTTTGCGGAGAACACCGGGGAGCTGTTTTTT. Translated, it gives CASSFAENTGELFF.

The chain employs TRBV4-3 and TRBJ2-1, with TRBD1 identical over 8 bases. After removal of 2 bases from V and 10 bases from J, the junction contained 7 bases not matched to a gene. The CDR3 extends over 14 amino acids. Germline CDR1 reads LGHNA; CDR2 reads YSLEER. The CDR3 nucleotides are TGCGCCAGCAGCCAATTGACAGGGGCGGGGGAGCAGTTCTTC. Its translation is CASSQLTGAGEQFF.

The V call is TRBV2, the J call TRBJ1-1; D is ambiguous. This CDR3 comprises 14 residues. Germline V gene data show CDR1 as SNHLY and CDR2 as FYNNEI. With 10 bases removed from V and 0 bases from J, the gap between germline ends came to 15 bases. The chain's CDR3 is CATPQVEMNTEAFF. DNA for the CDR3: TGTGCCACTCCCCAAGTAGAGATGAACACTGAAGCTTTCTTT.

The chain couples TRBV4-1 to TRBJ2-7; D possibly corresponds to TRBD1 (6 bases). Germline CDR1 and CDR2: MGHRA and YSYEKL. Trimming took off 1 base at V and 7 bases at J, with 17 bases between the two ends. The CDR3 is 15 amino acids. The CDR3 sequence is CASSQAPGHSLEQYF. CDR3 DNA sequence: TGCGCCAGCAGCCAAGCGCCGGGACACAGCCTGGAGCAGTACTTC.

The V and J genes are TRBV19 and TRBJ1-1; 7 bases map to TRBD1. This CDR3 has 15 residues. CDR1 is LNHDA, CDR2 SQIVND, per germline (reference sequence). Trimming cost V 0 bases and J 4 bases; bases outside gene matches: 5. CDR3 coding DNA: TGTGCCAGTAGTATAGATTACAGGGGTAGCACTGAAGCTTTCTTT. It is translated as CASSIDYRGSTEAFF.

Only one count was recorded for this clone. The chain has TRBV16 and TRBJ1-3; possible D gene TRBD1, 6 bases. Trimming shortened V by 2 bases and J by 0 bases, and 11 bases separated the two germline ends. The CDR3 has 16 residues. In germline, CDR1 is KGHSY, CDR2 FQNENV. CDR3 in amino acids: CASSQAGERSGNTIYF. In DNA, the CDR3 is TGTGCCAGCAGCCAAGCAGGGGAACGCTCTGGAAACACCATATATTTT.

There are a few counts of this clone. CDR3 nucleotides: TGTGCCAGCAGTGAAGGGGCAGCCTTCTATGGCTACACCTTC. Translated, it gives CASSEGAAFYGYTF. This sequence joins TRBV2 and TRBJ1-2; D uncertain. The ends were cut back, 1 base at V and 4 bases at J, with 10 bases in the middle. This CDR3 is 14 amino acids long. CDR1 and CDR2 from the germline V gene are SNHLY and FYNNEI.

The CDR3 loop is CASRSPSGGALEQFF. The CDR3, as DNA: TGTGCCAGCAGGTCCCCTAGCGGGGGGGCGCTTGAGCAGTTCTTC. The rearrangement links TRBV27 to TRBJ2-1; 12 positions agree with TRBD2. The trim removed 6 bases at V and 9 bases at J, leaving 9 bases unmatched. This CDR3 spans 15 amino acids. CDR1 and CDR2 (germline): MNHEY, SMNVEV (reference sequence).

The V and J genes are TRBV7-2 and TRBJ2-7; D perhaps matches TRBD1 (5 bases). Trimming took off 5 bases at V and 0 bases at J, with 17 bases between the two ends. This CDR3 spans 16 amino acids. Germline-derived CDR1 and CDR2 are SGHTA and FQGNSA. The CDR3 nucleotides are TGTGCCAGCAGCGGGGTTTGGGGCCCAGCCTCCTACGAGCAGTACTTC. Protein product: CASSGVWGPASYEQYF.

The V and J genes are TRBV5-1 and TRBJ2-7; 11 bases are a match to TRBD2. In germline, CDR1 is SGHRS, CDR2 YFSETQ. Losses at the gene ends were 3 bases for V and 3 bases for J; bases not matched to a gene: 2. The CDR3 sequence is 14 residues long. As DNA, the CDR3 is TGCGCCAGCAGCTCCGGGACTAGCGGCTACGAGCAGTACTTC. Residues: CASSSGTSGYEQYF.

The chain combines TRBV2 with TRBJ2-7, with TRBD2 as a possible D gene (6 bases). Germline CDR1 is SNHLY and CDR2 is FYNNEI. The CDR3 runs 16 residues. The V gene lost 4 bases and the J gene lost 4 bases, with 20 bases spanning the gap. Here the CDR3 reads CASSVGRRGLMYEQYF. The CDR3 DNA reads as TGTGCCAGCAGTGTGGGTAGGCGGGGTCTAATGTACGAGCAGTACTTC. The whole variable domain, filled in from reference TRBV2 and TRBJ2-7, reads EPEVTQTPSHQVTQMGQEVILRCVPISNHLYFYWYRQILGQKVEFLVSFYNNEISEKSEIFDDQFSVERPDGSNFTLKIRSTKLEDSAMYFCASSVGRRGLMYEQYFGPGTRLTVT.

The chain carries TRBV2 and TRBJ1-4; tentative D call: TRBD1 (5 bases). The V gene lost 3 bases and the J gene lost 2 bases, with 7 bases spanning the gap. The CDR3 extends over 14 amino acids. CDR1 SNHLY and CDR2 FYNNEI come from the germline V gene. The chain's CDR3 is CASSDGGTNEKLFF. Written as DNA, the CDR3 is TGTGCCAGCAGTGACGGGGGGACTAATGAAAAACTGTTTTTT.

V gene TRBV10-3 combines with J gene TRBJ2-7, with TRBD2 matching 9 bases. Germline values: CDR1 ENHRY, CDR2 SYGVKD. The junction had 10 bases not matched to a gene; V was cut back by 7 bases and J by 6 bases. This CDR3 region has 14 residues. The CDR3, as DNA: TGTGCCATCACTGGCGGGGGGGCTAGTGGCGAGCAGTACTTC. It translates to CAITGGGASGEQYF.

This sequence joins TRBV27 and TRBJ1-1, with 9 bases identical to TRBD1. The CDR3 sequence is 17 residues long. V lost 4 bases to trimming and J lost 3 bases; unmatched junction nucleotides: 12. Germline V gives CDR1 MNHEY, CDR2 SMNVEV (reference sequence). The CDR3 region has the DNA TGTGCCAGCAGTTCACAGGGGGCTATCGGTTTGTACACTGAAGCTTTCTTT. Translation gives CASSSQGAIGLYTEAFF.

The V call is TRBV7-9, the J call TRBJ2-1; 7 bases fit TRBD1. Germline CDR1 reads SEHNR; CDR2 reads FQNEAQ (reference sequence). The CDR3 covers 13 residues. V was clipped by 1 base and J by 9 bases; unmatched bases: 3. CDR3 amino acids: CASSLEAGGEQFF. In DNA form, the CDR3 reads TGTGCCAGCAGCTTAGAGGCAGGGGGTGAGCAGTTCTTC. Full variable domain (rest looked up from reference TRBV7-9 and TRBJ2-1): DTGVSQNPRHKITKRGQNVTFRCDPISEHNRLYWYRQTLGQGPEFLTYFQNEAQLEKSRLLSDRFSAERPKGSFSTLEIQRTEQGDSAMYLCASSLEAGGEQFFGPGTRLTVL.

On this clone: The sample contains more than one DNA sequence encoding this CDR3. The chain joins TRBV4-1 to TRBJ1-5; TRBD1 is a possible D gene (5 bases). Germline CDR1 is MGHRA and CDR2 is YSYEKL. The CDR3 runs 14 residues. Trimming removed 3 bases from V and 2 bases from J, with 8 bases in between. The DNA for the CDR3 is TGCGCCAGCAGCCAGGCGGGGGGCAATCAGCCCCAGCATTTT. It codes for CASSQAGGNQPQHF.

The genes are TRBV7-2 and TRBJ2-7; 9 bases are a match to TRBD2. The CDR3 has 17 residues. Germline CDR1 SGHTA, CDR2 FQGNSA. Trimming removed 5 bases from V and 0 bases from J; junction bases left unmatched: 11. CDR3 sequence (DNA): TGTGCCAGCAGCGTTCGGCGCGGGGGGGCGGCCTCCTACGAGCAGTACTTC. It codes for CASSVRRGGAASYEQYF.

The rearrangement joins TRBV27 to TRBJ1-2; TRBD1 matches 9 bases. The CDR3 contains 13 residues. The V segment lost 5 bases and the J segment 2 bases; nucleotides outside the gene matches: 0. The germline CDR1 and CDR2 sequences are MNHEY and SMNVEV (reference sequence). CDR3 coding DNA: TGTGCCAGCAGTGGACAGGGGAACTATGGCTACACCTTC. Translating it yields CASSGQGNYGYTF.

The V and J genes are TRBV4-3 and TRBJ1-6, with 9 bases that match TRBD1. The germline CDR1 and CDR2 sequences are LGHNA and YSLEER. V trimming: 4 bases; J trimming: 9 bases; junction bases outside the gene matches: 10. The CDR3 consists of 16 residues. This CDR3 is CASSPNRGRKGSPLHF. The CDR3 nucleotides are TGCGCCAGCAGCCCCAACAGGGGGCGTAAAGGTTCACCCCTCCACTTT.

The CDR3 loop is CASSEEGAVGTDTQYF. The CDR3 nucleotides read TGTGCCAGCAGTGAAGAGGGGGCGGTTGGAACAGATACGCAGTATTTT. The chain combines TRBV2 with TRBJ2-3, with 7 bases identical to TRBD1. In germline, CDR1 is SNHLY, CDR2 FYNNEI. This CDR3 comprises 16 residues. With 1 base clipped from V and 3 bases from J, the junction kept 7 bases outside the gene matches.

The rearrangement links TRBV5-1 to TRBJ1-2; D is unclear. Trimming cost V 0 bases and J 4 bases, with 10 bases left between them. This CDR3 has 14 residues. Germline V gene sequence: CDR1 SGHRS, CDR2 YFSETQ. The CDR3 loop is CASSLDREIYGYTF. The CDR3 DNA is TGCGCCAGCAGCTTGGATAGGGAGATCTATGGCTACACCTTC.

The V gene is TRBV18, the J gene TRBJ2-2; 8 bases match TRBD1. CDR3 length equals 16 residues. Germline assignment: CDR1 KGHSH and CDR2 LQKENI. V lost 0 bases and J lost 0; bases outside the gene matches: 0. CDR3 nucleotide sequence: TGTGCCAGCTCACCACCGGGACAGGCGAACACCGGGGAGCTGTTTTTT. This sequence encodes CASSPPGQANTGELFF.

The V call is TRBV6-1, the J call TRBJ1-5; 12 bases map to TRBD1. V shed 0 bases and J 6 bases; nucleotides not matched to a gene: 6. From germline, CDR1 is MNHNS and CDR2 SASEGT. This CDR3 is built from 17 residues. CDR3 in DNA: TGTGCCAGCAGTGAAGCCCGGGACAGGGGGCGACGTCAGCCCCAGCATTTT. Amino acid sequence: CASSEARDRGRRQPQHF.

This clone appeared once. The J gene is TRBJ2-1, the V gene TRBV5-1, with D maybe TRBD2 (5 bases). Trimming removed 7 bases from V and 1 base from J, with 15 bases in between. This CDR3 has 15 amino acids. Germline assignment: CDR1 SGHRS and CDR2 YFSETQ. The CDR3: CASQVEAESYNEQFF. CDR3 nucleotide sequence: TGCGCCAGCCAGGTTGAAGCGGAATCCTACAATGAGCAGTTCTTC. Full variable domain (remainder filled in from reference TRBV5-1 and TRBJ2-1): KAGVTQTPRYLIKTRGQQVTLSCSPISGHRSVSWYQQTPGQGLQFLFEYFSETQRNKGNFPGRFSGRQFSNSRSEMNVSTLELGDSALYLCASQVEAESYNEQFFGPGTRLTVL.

DNA for the CDR3: TGTGCCAGCAGCTTAGGGACAGGGGGGAGTTACTATGGCTACACCTTC. Translation gives CASSLGTGGSYYGYTF. The chain joins TRBV7-6 to TRBJ1-2; TRBD1 agrees at 10 bases. Germline CDR1 and CDR2: SGHVS and FNYEAQ. The ends lost 1 base at V and 3 bases at J; junction bases unmatched: 5. This CDR3 has 16 amino acids.

The chain joins TRBV5-6 to TRBJ2-3, with no clear D. The germline V gene encodes CDR1 SGHDT and CDR2 YYEEEE. V shed 4 bases and J shed 4 bases, with 16 bases lying between them. This CDR3 has 15 residues. The CDR3 region is CASSLRLSVPDTQYF. Written as DNA, the CDR3 is TGTGCCAGCAGCCTTAGACTGAGTGTGCCAGATACGCAGTATTTT. The full variable domain, in which reference TRBV5-6 and TRBJ2-3 provide the parts outside the CDR3, is DAGVTQSPTHLIKTRGQQVTLRCSPKSGHDTVSWYQQALGQGPQFIFQYYEEEERQRGNFPDRFSGHQFPNYSSELNVNALLLGDSALYLCASSLRLSVPDTQYFGPGTRLTVL.

This clone was counted between two and nine times. The gene calls are TRBV7-2 and TRBJ1-2; D unresolved. Between the trimmed V and J ends, which lost 2 bases and 8 bases, there was a span of 18 bases. Germline CDR1 reads SGHTA; CDR2 reads FQGNSA. There are 15 residues in the CDR3. The CDR3 region is CASSLTGTAFRGYTF. CDR3 nucleotides: TGTGCCAGCAGCTTAACGGGAACAGCTTTCCGGGGCTACACCTTC.

V usage is TRBV9 and J usage is TRBJ2-2, with TRBD1 as a possible D gene (5 bases). The CDR3 length is 16 residues. Per the germline V gene, CDR1 is SGDLS and CDR2 is YYNGEE. V was cut by 2 bases and J by 2 bases, with 13 bases left in between. Here the CDR3 reads CASSVSGQGNTGELFF. CDR3 nucleotides: TGTGCCAGCAGCGTTTCCGGGCAGGGAAACACCGGGGAGCTGTTTTTT.